This T cell receptor beta chain came from a study of beta chain features in type 1 diabetes. cDNA synthesis used the whole RNA isolate, giving expressed TCRB sequences. Produced via immunoSEQ multiplex PCR; TCRdb's table is partial and in-frame only. Among about 350,000 clones listed, roughly a fifth were seen once. The germline V gene has CDR1 SGHVS and CDR2 FQNEAQ. The CDR3 length is 14 residues. Trimming took 5 bases from V and 4 from J, leaving 14 bases between them. This clone was found a few times. The sample taken for sequencing was naive CD4+ T cells from blood. The rearrangement uses TRBV7-8 and TRBJ1-2; D perhaps matches TRBD1 (6 bases). This receptor was obtained from a young woman in good health. The chain's CDR3 is CASSPQRGGYGYTF. CDR3 nucleotide sequence: TGTGCCAGCAGCCCCCAGAGGGGGGGCTATGGCTACACCTTC.